This record covers a single T cell receptor beta chain. In the original analysis: The authors estimated nucleated cell counts from reference gene primer amplification. Assay: immunoSEQ multiplex PCR; the TCRdb copy retains only in-frame clones and omits some. V, J and clone size are taken as reported in that table, and D and trimming were inferred from the DNA itself. The sample lists over 70,000 clones; 60% to 85% were seen once. The data derive from a study of blood T cell repertoires in COVID-19. On the study more broadly: Acute and convalescent COVID-19 samples came from the United States, Italy and Spain. Sample material is recorded as cDNA or gDNA derived from T cells, B-cell-depleted T cells, or PBMCs.

Germline loops: CDR1 KGHDR, CDR2 SFDVKD. Trimming removed 4 bases at V and 1 base at J, with 20 bases between. The CDR3 has 18 residues. This clonotype was sampled from a man aged 65-85 years with acute or convalescent COVID-19. What was sequenced was peripheral blood. The chain uses TRBV24-1 and TRBJ2-3, with D possibly TRBD1 on 5 matching bases. Written as DNA, the CDR3 is TGTGCCACCAGTGAAAAGGGGCCAGGCGGTTTTGGCACAGATACGCAGTATTTT. This encodes CATSEKGPGGFGTDTQYF.